This TCR beta chain was sequenced in a study of blood T cell repertoires in COVID-19. Looked up from germline, CDR1 is SGHDN and CDR2 is FVKESK. Trimming stripped 1 base from V and 2 bases from J, with 18 bases between. CDR3 length equals 17 residues. The assay was immunoSEQ multiplex PCR, and TCRdb's table has in-frame clones only and misses some. The table has 150,000 to 200,000 clones, around 80% seen once. The sequence came from an elderly woman with acute or convalescent COVID-19. J is TRBJ2-7 and V is TRBV14; D perhaps matches TRBD2 (5 bases). Sequencing was carried out using peripheral blood. This CDR3 reads CASSQVPFRGLPYEQYF. As DNA, the CDR3 is TGTGCCAGCAGCCAAGTGCCCTTTAGAGGGTTACCCTACGAGCAGTACTTC.